A selection of T cell receptor beta chains follows, all from one sample in a study of cytomegalovirus exposure and HLA in healthy donors. Assay: immunoSEQ multiplex PCR; the TCRdb copy retains only in-frame clones and omits some. The data hold 100,000 to 150,000 clones, with about 82% observed a single time. The source material was PBMCs. These receptors came from a boy younger than 18 in good health and CMV-seronegative. CDR3s include the opening cysteine and the closing phenylalanine or tryptophan. The D gene is left open where the match is weak. Size values are once, few and many counts, or a class for expanded clones, and some rows have none.

TRBJ1-2 | . | . | 14 | TRBV6-1 | TGTGCCAGCAGGGCAGGGGTTTTGGGAGATGGCTACACCTTC | CASRAGVLGDGYTF
TRBJ2-7 | . | . | 14 | TRBV30 | TGTGCCTGGAGTGCCTCTTCGAGAGTCCACGAGCAGTACTTC | CAWSASSRVHEQYF
TRBJ2-7 | TRBD2 | . | 15 | TRBV30 | TGTGCCTGGAGTGTCAAAGCGGGAGGGCCCCACGAGCAGTACTTC | CAWSVKAGGPHEQYF
TRBJ1-1 | TRBD1 | once | 15 | TRBV7-6 | TGTGCCAGCAGCTCAAGACAGGGAAGAAATACTGAAGCTTTCTTT | CASSSRQGRNTEAFF
TRBJ1-1 | . | . | 14 | TRBV2 | TGTGCCAGCAGTCAGACAGCTCTAAGGACTGAAGCTTTCTTT | CASSQTALRTEAFF
TRBJ1-1 | . | . | 15 | TRBV11-3 | TGTGCCAGCAGCTTAGGATGGCAGTTGAACACTGAAGCTTTCTTT | CASSLGWQLNTEAFF
TRBJ1-4 | . | . | 13 | TRBV29-1 | TGCAGCGTTGCCTTCGGACTTAATGAAAAACTGTTTTTT | CSVAFGLNEKLFF
TRBJ2-1 | . | . | 15 | TRBV6-6 | TGTGCCAGCAGTGAGGGTTTGCGCTCCTACAATGAGCAGTTCTTC | CASSEGLRSYNEQFF
TRBJ1-1 | . | . | 12 | TRBV30 | TGTGCCTGGATCCCCACAGGCCCTGGAGCTTTCTTT | CAWIPTGPGAFF
TRBJ1-1 | TRBD1 | . | 12 | TRBV19 | TGTGCCAGCTCGGACAGGGGAACTGAAGCTTTCTTT | CASSDRGTEAFF
TRBJ1-2 | TRBD1 | . | 14 | TRBV19 | TGTGCCAGTAGTGGGACAGGGGCTCTGGAAGGCTACACCTTC | CASSGTGALEGYTF
TRBJ2-1 | . | . | 14 | TRBV10-3 | TGTGCCATCAGTGAGTCGAGGAGCGACAATGAGCAGTTCTTC | CAISESRSDNEQFF
TRBJ2-3 | . | once | 14 | TRBV4-1 | TGCGCCAGCAGCCCCAGACAGCCCACAGATACGCAGTATTTT | CASSPRQPTDTQYF
TRBJ1-1 | TRBD1 | . | 15 | TRBV12-5 | TGTGCTAGTGGTTCCCGGGACAGGGGGAACACTGAAGCTTTCTTT | CASGSRDRGNTEAFF
TRBJ2-7 | TRBD1 | . | 15 | TRBV27 | TGTGCCAGCAGCCTCCGTGCAGGGGGTTTCTACGAGCAGTACTTC | CASSLRAGGFYEQYF
TRBJ2-1 | . | . | 15 | TRBV7-2 | TGTGCCAGCAGCTTAGGACTAGAGGGTTACAATGAGCAGTTCTTC | CASSLGLEGYNEQFF
TRBJ2-7 | TRBD2 | . | 14 | TRBV13 | TGTGCCAGCAGCTTACAGCGGGAGGCTGTGGAGCAGTACTTC | CASSLQREAVEQYF